This T cell receptor beta chain was sequenced for a study of blood T cell repertoires in COVID-19 (dated by TCRdb to about 2020). About the study as a whole: The collaborator samples originated in the United States, Italy and Spain and spanned the acute and convalescent phases of COVID-19. The prospective study material was composed of cDNA or gDNA derived from T cells, B-cell-depleted T cells, or PBMCs. The repertoires were released in a freely available public database intended as a resource for research on the immune response to SARS-CoV-2. Where HLA class I and class II types were available, the types were taken from metadata supplied by the sample provider, not from assay-based typing. The dataset comprised deeply sampled blood TCRbeta repertoires from subjects exposed to, actively infected with, or recovered from COVID-19. The samples were drawn from two sources: the first 160 participants of the ongoing ImmuneRACE study, and approximately 1,300 subjects contributed by 6 global collaborators. Nearly every sample came with metadata listing a de-identified subject ID, COVID-19 status, age in years and sex. Study-wide findings and limitations: How much clinical and demographic metadata was included differed by source and by participant, and the metadata was provided uncurated.

Concerning this clone: No cognate antigen has been identified for it. No base quality values were provided; no much bigger clone lies one nucleotide off.

The immunoSEQ Assay, a bias-controlled multiplex PCR, was used to amplify TCRbeta CDR3 regions from genomic DNA. In the authors' own workflow: The number of nucleated cells in each sample was estimated by amplification of reference gene primers within the assay. To quantify the absolute abundance of each unique TCRbeta CDR3 rearrangement, sequence reads were collapsed and filtered. Productive Simpson clonality was computed per sample as the square root of Simpson's diversity index over productive rearrangements. TCRdb limited this immuneACCESS table to in-frame rearrangements with V and J called. A share of clones is missing; checked studies link under half to unresolved V genes, and the rest is unexplained. Clone size and V and J calls were adopted from that table, with D and trimming inferred from the DNA. The sample table lists 50,000 to 70,000 clones, less than 90% of them with a count of one. The top ten clones comprise roughly 8.8% of the sample.

Whole blood was collected in K2EDTA tubes by collaborating institutions according to the institutions' own protocols. Collaborator samples were shipped for TCRbeta analysis as frozen whole blood, isolated PBMCs, or DNA extracted from either sample type. The sequence was collected from a woman in her 70s with active COVID-19. The sequenced material came from peripheral blood.

The DNA sequence follows: TGTGCCAGCAGTAACCGGCTAGCCCAGAGCTACGAGCAGTACTTC. It specifies CASSNRLAQSYEQYF. The rearrangement joined TRBV28 to TRBJ2-7, with TRBD2 tentatively as D gene (5 bases match). The CDR3 contains 15 residues, cysteine and phenylalanine counted. Only the CDR3 DNA is retained, 45 bases long and in frame from the first base. Reading the germline V gene gives CDR1 MDHEN and CDR2 SYDVKM. V sheds 5 bases and J sheds 3 bases, leaving 17 bases between their ends.